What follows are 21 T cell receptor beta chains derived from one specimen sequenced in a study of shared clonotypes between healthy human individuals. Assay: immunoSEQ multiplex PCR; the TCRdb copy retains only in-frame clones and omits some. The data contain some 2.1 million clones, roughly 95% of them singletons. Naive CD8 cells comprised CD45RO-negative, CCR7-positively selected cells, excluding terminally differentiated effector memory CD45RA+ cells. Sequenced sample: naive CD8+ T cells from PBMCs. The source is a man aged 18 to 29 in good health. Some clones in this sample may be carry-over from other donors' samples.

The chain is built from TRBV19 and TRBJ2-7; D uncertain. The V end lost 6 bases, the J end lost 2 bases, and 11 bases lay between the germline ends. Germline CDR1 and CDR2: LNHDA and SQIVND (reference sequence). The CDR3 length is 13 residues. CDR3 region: CASSMRRAYEQYF. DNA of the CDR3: TGTGCCAGTAGCATGCGGAGAGCCTACGAGCAGTACTTC.

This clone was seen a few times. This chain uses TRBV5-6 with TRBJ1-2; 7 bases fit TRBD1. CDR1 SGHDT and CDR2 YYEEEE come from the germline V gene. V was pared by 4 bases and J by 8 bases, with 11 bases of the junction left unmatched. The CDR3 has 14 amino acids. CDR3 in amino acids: CASSPGQVFYGYTF. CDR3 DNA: TGTGCCAGCAGCCCCGGACAGGTGTTCTACGGCTACACCTTC. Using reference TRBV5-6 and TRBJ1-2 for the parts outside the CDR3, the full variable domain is DAGVTQSPTHLIKTRGQQVTLRCSPKSGHDTVSWYQQALGQGPQFIFQYYEEEERQRGNFPDRFSGHQFPNYSSELNVNALLLGDSALYLCASSPGQVFYGYTFGSGTRLTVV.

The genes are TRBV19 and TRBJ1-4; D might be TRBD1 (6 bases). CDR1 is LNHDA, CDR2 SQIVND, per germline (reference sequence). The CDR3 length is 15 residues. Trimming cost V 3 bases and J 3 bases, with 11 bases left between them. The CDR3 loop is CASSIQDSANEKLFF. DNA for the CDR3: TGTGCCAGTAGTATCCAGGACAGCGCTAATGAAAAACTGTTTTTT.

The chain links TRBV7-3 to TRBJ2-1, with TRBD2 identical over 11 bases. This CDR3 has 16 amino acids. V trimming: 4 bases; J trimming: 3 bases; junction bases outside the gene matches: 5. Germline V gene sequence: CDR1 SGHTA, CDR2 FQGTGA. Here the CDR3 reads CASSYLGTSGYNEQFF. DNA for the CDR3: TGTGCCAGCAGCTACCTCGGGACTAGCGGCTACAATGAGCAGTTCTTC.

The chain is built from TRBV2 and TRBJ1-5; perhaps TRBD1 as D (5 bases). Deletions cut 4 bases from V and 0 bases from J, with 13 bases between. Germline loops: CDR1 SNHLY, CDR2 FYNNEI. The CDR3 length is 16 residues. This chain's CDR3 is CASSGGSAYSNQPQHF. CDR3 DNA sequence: TGTGCCAGCAGTGGGGGCAGTGCCTATAGCAATCAGCCCCAGCATTTT. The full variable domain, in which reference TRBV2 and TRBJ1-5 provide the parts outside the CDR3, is EPEVTQTPSHQVTQMGQEVILRCVPISNHLYFYWYRQILGQKVEFLVSFYNNEISEKSEIFDDQFSVERPDGSNFTLKIRSTKLEDSAMYFCASSGGSAYSNQPQHFGDGTRLSIL.

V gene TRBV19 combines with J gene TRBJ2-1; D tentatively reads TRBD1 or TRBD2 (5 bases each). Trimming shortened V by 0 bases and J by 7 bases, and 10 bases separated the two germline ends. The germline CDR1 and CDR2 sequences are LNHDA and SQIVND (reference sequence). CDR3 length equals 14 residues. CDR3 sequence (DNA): TGTGCCAGTAGTATAGATCGGGGCCTAAATGAGCAGTTCTTC. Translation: CASSIDRGLNEQFF. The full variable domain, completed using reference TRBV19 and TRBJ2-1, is DGGITQSPKYLFRKEGQNVTLSCEQNLNHDAMYWYRQDPGQGLRLIYYSQIVNDFQKGDIAEGYSVSREKKESFPLTVTSAQKNPTAFYLCASSIDRGLNEQFFGPGTRLTVL.

The CDR3 DNA reads TGTGCCACCAGCAAACTTAGCGGGAGTGAGCCCTACGAGCAGTACTTC. It codes for CATSKLSGSEPYEQYF. The chain is built from TRBV15 and TRBJ2-7, with TRBD2 identical over 9 bases. CDR3 length: 16 amino acids. Germline values: CDR1 LNHNV, CDR2 YYDKDF (reference sequence). V was pared by 4 bases and J by 2 bases, with 9 bases of the junction left unmatched.

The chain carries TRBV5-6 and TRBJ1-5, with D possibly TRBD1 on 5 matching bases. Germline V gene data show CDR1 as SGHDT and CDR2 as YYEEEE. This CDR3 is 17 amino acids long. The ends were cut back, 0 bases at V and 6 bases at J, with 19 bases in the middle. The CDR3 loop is CASSLGGGWRLSQPQHF. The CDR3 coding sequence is TGTGCCAGCAGCTTGGGGGGCGGTTGGCGCCTAAGTCAGCCCCAGCATTTT.

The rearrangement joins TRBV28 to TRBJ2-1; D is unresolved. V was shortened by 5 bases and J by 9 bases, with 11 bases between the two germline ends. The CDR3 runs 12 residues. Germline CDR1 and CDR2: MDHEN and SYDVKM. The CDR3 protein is CASSPTKREQFF. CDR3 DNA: TGTGCCAGCAGTCCCACCAAGCGTGAGCAGTTCTTC.

This chain's CDR3 is CAWSSGLGTSGVYNEQFF. In DNA form, the CDR3 reads TGTGCCTGGAGTAGCGGTCTCGGGACTAGCGGGGTGTACAATGAGCAGTTCTTC. This rearrangement joins TRBV30 to TRBJ2-1, with 13 bases that match TRBD2. The trim removed 2 bases at V and 4 bases at J, leaving 11 bases unmatched. The CDR3 spans 18 residues. CDR1 and CDR2 (germline): GTSNPN, SVGIG (reference sequence). Combining the CDR3 with reference TRBV30 and TRBJ2-1 gives the whole variable domain SQTIHQWPATLVQPVGSPLSLECTVEGTSNPNLYWYRQAAGRGLQLLFYSVGIGQISSEVPQNLSASRPQDRQFILSSKKLLLSDSGFYLCAWSSGLGTSGVYNEQFFGPGTRLTVL.

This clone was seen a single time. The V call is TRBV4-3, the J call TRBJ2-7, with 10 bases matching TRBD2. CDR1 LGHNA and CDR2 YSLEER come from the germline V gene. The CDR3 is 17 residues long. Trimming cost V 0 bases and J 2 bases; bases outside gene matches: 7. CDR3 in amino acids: CASSQEWLAGEAYEQYF. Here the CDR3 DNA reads TGCGCCAGCAGCCAAGAATGGCTAGCGGGAGAGGCCTACGAGCAGTACTTC.

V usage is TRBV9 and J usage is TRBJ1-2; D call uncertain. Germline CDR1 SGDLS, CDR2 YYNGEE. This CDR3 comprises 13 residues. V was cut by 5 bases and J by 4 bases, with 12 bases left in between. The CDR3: CASRGLPAYGYTF. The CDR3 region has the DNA TGTGCCAGCAGGGGGTTACCCGCCTATGGCTACACCTTC.

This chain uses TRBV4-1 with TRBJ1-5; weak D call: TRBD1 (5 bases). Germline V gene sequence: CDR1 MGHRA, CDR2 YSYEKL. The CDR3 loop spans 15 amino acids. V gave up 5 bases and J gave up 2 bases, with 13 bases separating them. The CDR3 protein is CASSSYDRGNQPQHF. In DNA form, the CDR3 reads TGCGCCAGCAGCTCCTACGACAGAGGCAATCAGCCCCAGCATTTT.

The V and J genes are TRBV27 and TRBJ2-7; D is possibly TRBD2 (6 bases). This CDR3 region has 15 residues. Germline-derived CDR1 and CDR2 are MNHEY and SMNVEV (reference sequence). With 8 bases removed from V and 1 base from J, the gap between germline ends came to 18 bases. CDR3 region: CASPSWGEPSYEQYF. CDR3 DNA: TGTGCCAGCCCGTCCTGGGGGGAACCGTCCTACGAGCAGTACTTC.

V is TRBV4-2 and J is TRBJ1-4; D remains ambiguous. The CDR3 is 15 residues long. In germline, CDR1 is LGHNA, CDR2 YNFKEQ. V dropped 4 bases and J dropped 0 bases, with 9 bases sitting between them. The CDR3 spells CASSPDIPTNEKLFF. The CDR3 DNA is TGTGCCAGCAGCCCCGACATTCCAACTAATGAAAAACTGTTTTTT.

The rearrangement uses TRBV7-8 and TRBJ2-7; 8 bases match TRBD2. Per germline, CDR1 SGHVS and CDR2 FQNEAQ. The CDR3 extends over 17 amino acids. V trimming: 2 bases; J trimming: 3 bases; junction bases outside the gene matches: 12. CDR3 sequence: CASSLRSFQLAVYEQYF. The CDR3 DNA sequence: TGTGCCAGCAGCTTAAGATCGTTCCAACTAGCGGTCTACGAGCAGTACTTC.

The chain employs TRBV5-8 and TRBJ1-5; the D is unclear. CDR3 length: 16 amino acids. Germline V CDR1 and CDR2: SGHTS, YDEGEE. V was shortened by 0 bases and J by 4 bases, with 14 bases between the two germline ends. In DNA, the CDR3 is TGTGCCAGCAGCTTGGCGGTAATGACTGTTAATCAGCCCCAGCATTTT. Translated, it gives CASSLAVMTVNQPQHF.

DNA for the CDR3: TGTGCCAGCAGCTTAGTGGGCGGGAGAAGGTACGAGCAGTACTTC. Its translation is CASSLVGGRRYEQYF. The gene calls are TRBV11-2 and TRBJ2-7; 7 bases match TRBD2. V gave up 1 base and J gave up 4 bases; unmatched junction bases: 7. The CDR3 is 15 residues long. The V gene's germline CDR1 is SGHAT and CDR2 FQNNGV.

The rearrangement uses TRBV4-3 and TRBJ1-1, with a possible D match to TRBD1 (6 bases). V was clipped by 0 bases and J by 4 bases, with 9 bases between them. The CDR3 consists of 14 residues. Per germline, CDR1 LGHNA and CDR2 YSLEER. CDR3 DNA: TGCGCCAGCAGCCAAGATTGGGGGCCCACTGAAGCTTTCTTT. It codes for CASSQDWGPTEAFF.

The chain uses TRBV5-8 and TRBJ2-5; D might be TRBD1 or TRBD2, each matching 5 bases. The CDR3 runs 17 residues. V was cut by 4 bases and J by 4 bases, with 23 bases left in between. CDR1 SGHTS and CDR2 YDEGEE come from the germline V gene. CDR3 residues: CASSGAPPVSRGETQYF. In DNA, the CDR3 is TGTGCCAGCAGCGGGGCCCCCCCGGTGTCCCGGGGAGAGACCCAGTACTTC. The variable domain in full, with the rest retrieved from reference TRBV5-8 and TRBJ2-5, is EAGVTQSPTHLIKTRGQQATLRCSPISGHTSVYWYQQALGLGLQFLLWYDEGEERNRGNFPPRFSGRQFPNYSSELNVNALELEDSALYLCASSGAPPVSRGETQYFGPGTRLLVL.

The CDR3 DNA is TGTGCCAGCAGTGAAGCCGCTCCCAAGGGGTACGAGCAGTACTTC. As protein: CASSEAAPKGYEQYF. V and J are TRBV2 and TRBJ2-7; D may be TRBD1 (5 bases). V was clipped by 0 bases and J by 4 bases, with 13 bases between them. Looked up from germline, CDR1 is SNHLY and CDR2 is FYNNEI. CDR3 size: 15 residues.